The 6 T cell receptor beta chains listed next were all sequenced from one sample in a study of T cell responses to AZD1222 COVID-19 vaccine (TCRdb year 2021). In light of the paper, this sample's time point label describes: baseline before first vaccination. To prepare the library, the immunoSEQ multiplex PCR assay was applied. In TCRdb, the immuneACCESS table is reduced to in-frame sequences with V and J assigned. These tables do not hold every clone; where another copy was compared, an unresolved V gene accounts for under half, and the others remain unexplained. Recorded for this sample are 90,000 to 150,000 clones; about 91% of them occurred a single time. The ten most abundant clones make up less than 6% of the sample. Source: peripheral blood, taken on day 0 of AZD1222 vaccination. The source of these receptors is an adult in good health.

The chain carries TRBV7-2 and TRBJ2-1; maybe TRBD2 (6 bases). The CDR3 has 15 residues. V was clipped by 1 base and J by 0 bases, with 7 bases between them. From germline, CDR1 is SGHTA and CDR2 FQGNSA. The CDR3 here is CASSLETSSYNEQFF. CDR3 in DNA: TGTGCCAGCAGCTTAGAGACTAGCTCCTACAATGAGCAGTTCTTC.

The chain recombines TRBV7-3 with TRBJ1-2; the D gene is possibly TRBD1 (5 bases). The CDR3 contains 13 residues. Per the germline V gene, CDR1 is SGHTA and CDR2 is FQGTGA. V gave up 2 bases and J gave up 8 bases, with 12 bases separating them. The CDR3 DNA follows: TGTGCCAGCAGCTTATATGCAGGGTTCGGCTACACCTTC. Translated: CASSLYAGFGYTF. The full variable domain, in which reference TRBV7-3 and TRBJ1-2 provide the parts outside the CDR3, is GAGVSQTPSNKVTEKGKYVELRCDPISGHTALYWYRQSLGQGPEFLIYFQGTGAADDSGLPNDRFFAVRPEGSVSTLKIQRTERGDSAVYLCASSLYAGFGYTFGSGTRLTVV.

This clone was detected once. The chain combines TRBV5-6 with TRBJ2-2; D might be TRBD1 (5 bases). The CDR3 has 17 residues. Germline V gene data show CDR1 as SGHDT and CDR2 as YYEEEE. Trimming cost V 0 bases and J 2 bases, with 14 bases left between them. In DNA, the CDR3 is TGTGCCAGCAGCTTGGCCCGAGACAGTATAAACACCGGGGAGCTGTTTTTT. Translated: CASSLARDSINTGELFF.

Only one count was recorded for this clone. The rearrangement uses TRBV5-1 and TRBJ2-7, with 10 nucleotides matching TRBD1. The CDR3 has 14 amino acids. CDR1 and CDR2 from the germline V gene are SGHRS and YFSETQ. J was trimmed by 7 bases and V by 0 bases; bases with no gene match: 4. As DNA, the CDR3 is TGCGCCAGCAGCTTGGGGACAGGGGGTTCTGAGCAGTACTTC. Translating it yields CASSLGTGGSEQYF.

DNA of the CDR3: TGTGCCAGCAGGCGGGACAGTGGAAACACCATATATTTT. It specifies CASRRDSGNTIYF. This chain links TRBV2 with TRBJ1-3, with 7 bases lining up with TRBD1. The length of the CDR3 is 13 residues. Germline CDR1 SNHLY, CDR2 FYNNEI. With V trimmed by 6 bases and J by 3 bases, 2 bases remained unmatched.

The V gene is TRBV19, the J gene TRBJ2-7; perhaps TRBD1 as D (5 bases). This CDR3 comprises 14 residues. V shed 5 bases and J shed 2 bases, with 13 bases lying between them. From germline, CDR1 is LNHDA and CDR2 SQIVND (reference sequence). The CDR3 here is CASSQDSEAYEQYF. The CDR3 bases are TGTGCCAGTAGTCAAGACAGTGAAGCCTACGAGCAGTACTTC.